The 14 T cell receptor beta chains below come from one sample, sequenced in a study of cytomegalovirus exposure and HLA in healthy donors. Primers for the PCR totalled 60 Vbeta and 13 Jbeta. TCRdb keeps only in-frame clones here, not all; method: immunoSEQ multiplex PCR. The data contain some 120,000 clones, around 80% of them singletons. Sequenced material: PBMCs. These receptors all come from a human donor in good health.

This clone appeared once. The chain couples TRBV9 to TRBJ2-1, with 8 positions matching TRBD2. The CDR3 contains 15 residues. The germline V gene has CDR1 SGDLS and CDR2 YYNGEE. With V trimmed by 0 bases and J by 3 bases, 2 bases remained unmatched. DNA for the CDR3: TGTGCCAGCAGCGTAGTCGCGGGGGGCTACAATGAGCAGTTCTTC. Translation: CASSVVAGGYNEQFF.

V is TRBV18 and J is TRBJ1-1, with TRBD1 identical over 7 bases. Germline lookup yields CDR1 KGHSH and CDR2 LQKENI. Unmatched junction bases numbered 4, after V lost 5 bases and J lost 7 bases. The CDR3 has 12 residues. This CDR3 reads CASSSNRGEAFF. CDR3 DNA sequence: TGTGCCAGCTCAAGCAACAGGGGTGAAGCTTTCTTT.

This chain uses TRBV19 with TRBJ1-3; D is perhaps TRBD1 (6 bases). This CDR3 is built from 16 residues. Germline values: CDR1 LNHDA, CDR2 SQIVND (reference sequence). V lost 2 bases and J lost 5, with 16 bases in between. This CDR3 reads CASSIRWDISRNTIYF. The CDR3 DNA is TGTGCCAGTAGTATACGTTGGGACATTAGTCGAAACACCATATATTTT.

The V and J genes are TRBV27 and TRBJ2-2, with 9 bases aligning to TRBD2. V lost 6 bases to trimming and J lost 4 bases; unmatched junction nucleotides: 6. The CDR3 contains 15 residues. From germline, CDR1 is MNHEY and CDR2 SMNVEV (reference sequence). The CDR3 loop reads CASRYSGGGTGELFF. The CDR3 nucleotides read TGTGCCAGCAGGTATAGCGGGGGCGGCACCGGGGAGCTGTTTTTT.

V and J are TRBV5-1 and TRBJ1-2, with 7 bases matching TRBD1. Losses at the gene ends were 4 bases for V and 7 bases for J; bases not matched to a gene: 13. CDR1 is SGHRS, CDR2 YFSETQ, per germline. The CDR3 totals 15 residues. CDR3 protein: CASSNFIRGKGGYTF. The CDR3 nucleotides read TGCGCCAGCAGCAATTTTATCAGGGGGAAGGGTGGCTACACCTTC.

V gene TRBV15 combines with J gene TRBJ1-1; 8 bases are shared with TRBD1. Germline assignment: CDR1 LNHNV and CDR2 YYDKDF (reference sequence). This CDR3 spans 15 amino acids. V trimming: 8 bases; J trimming: 4 bases; junction bases outside the gene matches: 12. The CDR3 loop is CATQGARVEATEAFF. The CDR3 DNA is TGTGCCACCCAGGGGGCCAGGGTCGAGGCCACTGAAGCTTTCTTT.

This rearrangement joins TRBV7-2 to TRBJ1-5, with TRBD1 as a possible D gene (5 bases). CDR1 is SGHTA, CDR2 FQGNSA, per germline. V was shortened by 2 bases and J by 9 bases, with 14 bases between the two germline ends. The CDR3 has 14 amino acids. The CDR3, as DNA: TGTGCCAGCAGCTTAAATTGGCAGGGATCGCCCCAGCATTTT. Translation: CASSLNWQGSPQHF.

This rearrangement joins TRBV25-1 to TRBJ2-3; 7 nucleotides line up with TRBD2. The CDR3 length is 13 residues. Germline CDR1 reads MGHDK; CDR2 reads SYGVNS. CDR3 protein: CATKPRGADTQYF. The CDR3 nucleotides are TGTGCAACCAAACCTCGGGGGGCAGATACGCAGTATTTT.

The chain combines TRBV7-8 with TRBJ1-1; 9 positions match TRBD1. The CDR3 is 14 residues long. V lost 5 bases, J lost 5 bases, and 6 bases stayed unmatched. CDR1 is SGHVS, CDR2 FQNEAQ, per germline. CDR3 DNA sequence: TGTGCCAGCAGCAAAACAGGGGGCCAGACTGAAGCTTTCTTT. Protein product: CASSKTGGQTEAFF.

The V and J genes are TRBV7-9 and TRBJ2-1; TRBD2 matches at 7 bases. Germline lookup yields CDR1 SEHNR and CDR2 FQNEAQ (reference sequence). Unmatched junction bases numbered 14, after V lost 5 bases and J lost 4 bases. The CDR3 extends over 17 amino acids. The CDR3 DNA follows: TGTGCCAGCAGCCGCCCAAGTTTGGGCGGGGGTTACAATGAGCAGTTCTTC. Protein product: CASSRPSLGGGYNEQFF.

This clone was seen a few times. The chain recombines TRBV5-8 with TRBJ1-2; 7 nucleotides match TRBD1. V trimming: 0 bases; J trimming: 3 bases; junction bases outside the gene matches: 2. This CDR3 has 14 amino acids. The germline V gene has CDR1 SGHTS and CDR2 YDEGEE. CDR3 residues: CASSLEGADYGYTF. CDR3 DNA sequence: TGTGCCAGCAGCTTGGAGGGGGCGGACTATGGCTACACCTTC.

The chain employs TRBV28 and TRBJ2-7, with 9 positions matching TRBD1. The CDR3 covers 15 residues. The V segment lost 8 bases and the J segment 2 bases; nucleotides outside the gene matches: 10. Germline V gives CDR1 MDHEN, CDR2 SYDVKM. The CDR3 DNA follows: TGTGCCAGCCTGGACCGGACAGGGGTACCCTACGAGCAGTACTTC. It translates to CASLDRTGVPYEQYF.

The V gene is TRBV5-4, the J gene TRBJ2-1; 10 bases agree with TRBD2. V dropped 5 bases and J dropped 10; count of bases not matched to a gene: 9. Germline CDR1 is SGHNT and CDR2 is YYREEE (reference sequence). The CDR3 consists of 14 residues. CDR3 in amino acids: CASRVAGGRAEQFF. The DNA of the CDR3 is TGTGCCAGCAGGGTAGCGGGGGGCCGGGCGGAGCAGTTCTTC. Drawing the rest from reference TRBV5-4 and TRBJ2-1, the complete variable domain is ETGVTQSPTHLIKTRGQQVTLRCSSQSGHNTVSWYQQALGQGPQFIFQYYREEENGRGNFPPRFSGLQFPNYSSELNVNALELDDSALYLCASRVAGGRAEQFFGPGTRLTVL.

This clone has just one count. This chain connects TRBV5-1 to TRBJ1-1; no definite D call. The germline V gene encodes CDR1 SGHRS and CDR2 YFSETQ. This CDR3 is built from 13 residues. Trimming stripped 0 bases from V and 5 bases from J, with 8 bases between. CDR3 DNA: TGCGCCAGCAGCTTGGCCGCGGGGACTGAAGCTTTCTTT. Translated: CASSLAAGTEAFF.